This T cell receptor (beta chain) was sequenced during a study of CD8 T cells in Susac syndrome. Random hexamers served to reverse transcribe about 0.5 to 1 ug RNA. MiXCR, applied by TCRdb to the immunoSEQ multiplex PCR reads, yields one record per CDR3 protein. The table lists over 95,000 distinct CDR3 sequences, just under 95% of them singletons, with roughly 0.12% in the top ten. Trimming cost V 4 bases and J 4 bases, with 11 bases left between them. The germline gives CDR1 SGHRS, CDR2 YFSETQ. The CDR3 runs to 13 residues. The sequenced material came from CD8+ T cells from PBMCs. The rearrangement joins TRBV5-1 to TRBJ1-2, with D possibly being TRBD1 (6 bases). This TCR was recovered from a human donor in good health. DNA for the CDR3: TGCGCCAGCAGCCCGTCACAGGGCTATGGCTACACCTTC. It yields the protein CASSPSQGYGYTF.